These T cell receptor beta chains were read from a single sample in a study of T cell repertoires in cytomegalovirus infection. Each CDR3 protein is one row after TCRdb ran MiXCR on the reads. The data show 650,000 to 850,000 distinct CDR3 sequences, 25% to 35% seen once. No antigen has been identified for these receptors. Sequenced here: cultured CD8+ T cells from PBMCs, sampled from culture after CMV antigen stimulation. The receptor set was obtained from a human donor in good health (CMV status not recorded). Some clones in this sample may be carry-over from other donors' samples. Both conserved end residues are part of each CDR3. D genes are given only for firm matches. The listing skips clone size in some rows; elsewhere it reads once, few, many or a size class.

j_call | d_call | v_call | clone_size | cdr3_nt | cdr3_aa
TRBJ1-2 | NA | TRBV5-4 | few | TGTGCCAGCAGCTTGGATGAAGGCTACACCTTC | CASSLDEGYTF
TRBJ2-5 | TRBD1 | TRBV5-3 | once | TGTGCCAGCAGCGAGGGACAGAACCAAGAGACCCAGTACTTC | CASSEGQNQETQYF
TRBJ2-5 | TRBD1 | TRBV9 | NA | TGTGCCAGCAGCGTTTCCGGGACAGGGATCCAAGAGACCCAGTACTTC | CASSVSGTGIQETQYF
TRBJ2-1 | NA | TRBV27 | once | TGTGCCAGCACTCAGGGATATGAGCAGTTCTTC | CASTQGYEQFF
TRBJ2-3 | NA | TRBV7-9 | NA | TGTGCCAGCAGCCCAAGGTGGGGCGCAGATACGCAGTATTTT | CASSPRWGADTQYF
TRBJ2-1 | NA | TRBV27 | few | TGTGCCAGCAAGGGGAATCGGCAGTTCTTC | CASKGNRQFF
TRBJ1-5 | TRBD1 | TRBV28 | NA | TGTGCCAGCATTGAAACAGGGGTCAGCCAGCCCCAGCATTTT | CASIETGVSQPQHF
TRBJ1-5 | NA | TRBV7-8 | many | TGTGCCAGCAGCTCCGGTGGGGGGGTAACTCAGCCCCAGCATTTT | CASSSGGGVTQPQHF
TRBJ1-3 | TRBD1 | TRBV7-6 | few | TGTGCCAGCAGCTTAGGAGGGGGCGCGGGAGACACCATATATTTT | CASSLGGGAGDTIYF
TRBJ2-1 | TRBD1 | TRBV27 | few | TGTGCCAGCAGTCCGATGGGACAGGAGATCTTCAATGAGCAGTTCTTC | CASSPMGQEIFNEQFF
TRBJ2-3 | NA | TRBV27 | few | TGTGCCAGCAGTTTATGGGGGGAAGGCACAGATACGCAGTATTTT | CASSLWGEGTDTQYF
TRBJ2-4 | NA | TRBV6-4 | NA | TGTGCCAGCAGTGACTCGAGGGACATTCAGTACTTC | CASSDSRDIQYF
TRBJ2-3 | TRBD2 | TRBV4-3 | NA | TGCGCCAGCAACCTAGCGGGGGGGCCCCCAGATACGCAGTATTTT | CASNLAGGPPDTQYF
TRBJ2-5 | NA | TRBV15 | NA | TGTGCCACCAGCTCCCTGGTGGGGGGCCAAGAGACCCAGTACTTC | CATSSLVGGQETQYF
TRBJ1-5 | NA | TRBV7-9 | few | TGTGCCAGCAGCTTAAGTTGGCAAAGCAATCAGCCCCAGCATTTT | CASSLSWQSNQPQHF